This T cell receptor beta chain was obtained from a study of blood T cell repertoires in COVID-19. On the study more broadly: The study drew acute and convalescent COVID-19 samples from the United States, Italy and Spain. PBMCs, B-cell-depleted T cells, or T cells were the source of the cDNA or gDNA that made up the material.

Authors' analysis steps: The authors estimated nucleated cell counts from reference gene primer amplification. Generated by immunoSEQ multiplex PCR, the TCRdb table keeps only in-frame clones and is missing some. Clone size and V and J calls were adopted from that table, with D and trimming inferred from the DNA. This table has tens of thousands of clones, around 88% appearing once. The CDR3 loop spans 15 amino acids. V dropped 4 bases and J dropped 0; count of bases not matched to a gene: 6. The receptor's source is a human donor in a cohort sampled during active COVID-19. The sequenced sample consisted of peripheral blood. This chain links TRBV23-1 with TRBJ2-7, with 7 bases lining up with TRBD2. TRBV23-1 is an ORF, with its function uncertain. The CDR3 DNA reads TGCGCCAGCAGTCGAACTAGCGCTCTCTCCTACGAGCAGTACTTC. This sequence encodes CASSRTSALSYEQYF.